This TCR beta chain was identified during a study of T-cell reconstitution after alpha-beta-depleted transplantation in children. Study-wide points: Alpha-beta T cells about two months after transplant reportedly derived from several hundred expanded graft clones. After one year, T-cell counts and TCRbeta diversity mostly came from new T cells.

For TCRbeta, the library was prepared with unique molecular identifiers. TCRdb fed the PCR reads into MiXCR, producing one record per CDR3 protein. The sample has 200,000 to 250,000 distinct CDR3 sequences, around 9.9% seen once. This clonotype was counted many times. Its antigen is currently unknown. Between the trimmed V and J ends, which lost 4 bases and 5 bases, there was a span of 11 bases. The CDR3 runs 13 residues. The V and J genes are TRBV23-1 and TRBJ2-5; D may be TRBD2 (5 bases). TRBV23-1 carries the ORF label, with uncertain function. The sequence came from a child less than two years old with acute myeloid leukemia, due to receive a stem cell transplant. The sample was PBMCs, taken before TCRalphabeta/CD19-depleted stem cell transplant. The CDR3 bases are TGCGCCAGCAGTCCGAGCGGTGGGGAGACCCAGTACTTC. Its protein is CASSPSGGETQYF.